The 32 T cell receptor beta chains below come from one sample, sequenced in a study of PD-L1 blockade in urothelial cancer (dated by TCRdb to between 2016 and 2019). Library generation was performed with the immunoSEQ multiplex PCR assay. In TCRdb, the immuneACCESS table is reduced to in-frame sequences with V and J assigned. These tables do not hold every clone; where another copy was compared, an unresolved V gene accounts for under half, and the others remain unexplained. The sample has 90,000 to 120,000 clones on record, approximately 85% of them singletons. The biggest ten clones account for 2% to 3% of the sample. The material sequenced was PBMCs, taken around atezolizumab (anti-PD-L1) treatment. The receptors originated from a man over 45 with urothelial cancer.

The chain couples TRBV2 to TRBJ2-5, with TRBD1 matching over 7 bases. With 7 bases clipped from V and 1 base from J, the junction kept 3 bases outside the gene matches. Germline CDR1 reads SNHLY; CDR2 reads FYNNEI. The length of the CDR3 is 13 residues. The CDR3 DNA reads TGTGCCAGCACACGACAGGGCCAAGAGACCCAGTACTTC. Encoded protein: CASTRQGQETQYF. The entire variable domain, with the rest obtained from reference TRBV2 and TRBJ2-5, is as follows: EPEVTQTPSHQVTQMGQEVILRCVPISNHLYFYWYRQILGQKVEFLVSFYNNEISEKSEIFDDQFSVERPDGSNFTLKIRSTKLEDSAMYFCASTRQGQETQYFGPGTRLLVL.

This rearrangement joins TRBV27 to TRBJ2-5, with 9 bases identical to TRBD2. Germline lookup yields CDR1 MNHEY and CDR2 SMNVEV (reference sequence). This CDR3 has 15 amino acids. Germline trimming cut 5 bases from V and 2 bases from J; bases unmatched to any gene: 6. Here the CDR3 reads CASSPGLAGQETQYF. The CDR3, as DNA: TGTGCCAGCAGTCCGGGACTAGCTGGTCAAGAGACCCAGTACTTC.

This clone was counted a single time. The rearrangement joins TRBV18 to TRBJ2-5, with TRBD1 matching 7 bases. V was pared by 4 bases and J by 5 bases, with 4 bases of the junction left unmatched. Germline V gene sequence: CDR1 KGHSH, CDR2 LQKENI. This CDR3 contains 13 residues. The CDR3 loop is CASSQTGLETQYF. In DNA form, the CDR3 reads TGTGCCAGCTCACAGACAGGGCTGGAGACCCAGTACTTC.

This chain uses TRBV6-1 with TRBJ2-5, with D hard to call. This CDR3 has 16 residues. Germline V lookup: CDR1 MNHNS, CDR2 SASEGT. Trimming shortened V by 0 bases and J by 5 bases, and 16 bases separated the two germline ends. The CDR3 protein is CASSEALHVSRETQYF. The CDR3 DNA sequence: TGTGCCAGCAGTGAAGCGCTTCATGTTAGTCGGGAGACCCAGTACTTC.

The chain recombines TRBV29-1 with TRBJ2-5, with 8 bases matching TRBD2. CDR3 length: 11 residues. Germline CDR1 SQVTM, CDR2 ANQGSEA. The V segment lost 6 bases and the J segment 3 bases; nucleotides outside the gene matches: 0. Here the CDR3 reads CSVAGEETQYF. CDR3 DNA sequence: TGCAGCGTAGCGGGAGAAGAGACCCAGTACTTC.

The chain carries TRBV30 and TRBJ2-7, with a possible D match to TRBD1 (6 bases). V was trimmed by 4 bases and J by 2 bases, leaving 12 bases between them. Germline loops: CDR1 GTSNPN, CDR2 SVGIG (reference sequence). The CDR3 totals 13 residues. CDR3 coding DNA: TGTGCCTGGACGCCTGGGGGCCCCTACGAGCAGTACTTC. Its translation: CAWTPGGPYEQYF. Using reference TRBV30 and TRBJ2-7 for the parts outside the CDR3, the full variable domain is SQTIHQWPATLVQPVGSPLSLECTVEGTSNPNLYWYRQAAGRGLQLLFYSVGIGQISSEVPQNLSASRPQDRQFILSSKKLLLSDSGFYLCAWTPGGPYEQYFGPGTRLTVT.

There are many counts of this clone. The chain links TRBV30 to TRBJ1-1; D is undetermined. The V and J ends lost 7 bases and 1 base respectively, with 19 bases between them. There are 15 residues in the CDR3. The germline V gene encodes CDR1 GTSNPN and CDR2 SVGIG (reference sequence). The CDR3 sequence is CASTDEPITNTEAFF. For the CDR3, the DNA is TGTGCCTCCACAGACGAGCCCATTACGAACACTGAAGCTTTCTTT.

The J gene is TRBJ2-3, the V gene TRBV6-5; weak D call: TRBD2 (5 bases). Trimming stripped 7 bases from V and 1 base from J, with 12 bases between. The CDR3 contains 14 residues. The germline gives CDR1 MNHEY, CDR2 SVGAGI. The CDR3 region is CASNLGSGTDTQYF. In nucleotides, the CDR3 is TGTGCCAGCAACCTCGGTAGCGGCACAGATACGCAGTATTTT.

The chain recombines TRBV5-1 with TRBJ2-1, with 7 bases that match TRBD2. Germline V CDR1 and CDR2: SGHRS, YFSETQ. V trimming: 0 bases; J trimming: 9 bases; junction bases outside the gene matches: 9. This CDR3 is 15 amino acids long. The CDR3 region is CASSLDGGSGGEQFF. The CDR3 coding sequence is TGCGCCAGCAGCTTGGACGGCGGGAGTGGCGGTGAGCAGTTCTTC.

The CDR3 coding sequence is TGTGCCAGCAGTGTCCAACAGGGGTTGGGAAGCGGCTACACCTTC. Translated: CASSVQQGLGSGYTF. The gene calls are TRBV25-1 and TRBJ1-2; 7 nucleotides align to TRBD1. Germline trimming cut 4 bases from V and 8 bases from J; bases unmatched to any gene: 13. The CDR3 consists of 15 residues. Germline V gene lookup returns CDR1 MGHDK and CDR2 SYGVNS.

The rearrangement joins TRBV9 to TRBJ2-3, with TRBD2 identical over 11 bases. The CDR3 has 18 residues. Germline CDR1 is SGDLS and CDR2 is YYNGEE. Unmatched junction bases numbered 12, after V lost 4 bases and J lost 2 bases. The DNA for the CDR3 is TGTGCCAGCAGCCAGGGGTTAGCGGGAGGGCAAATCACAGATACGCAGTATTTT. It specifies CASSQGLAGGQITDTQYF. The variable domain in full, completed from reference TRBV9 and TRBJ2-3, reads DSGVTQTPKHLITATGQRVTLRCSPRSGDLSVYWYQQSLDQGLQFLIQYYNGEERAKGNILERFSAQQFPDLHSELNLSSLELGDSALYFCASSQGLAGGQITDTQYFGPGTRLTVL.

The chain has TRBV28 and TRBJ2-7; D is unresolved. Germline lookup yields CDR1 MDHEN and CDR2 SYDVKM. With 3 bases removed from V and 3 bases from J, the gap between germline ends came to 18 bases. CDR3 length: 16 amino acids. The CDR3 spells CASSFPGLRHRYEQYF. The DNA for the CDR3 is TGTGCCAGCAGTTTTCCCGGCCTTAGACATCGCTACGAGCAGTACTTC.

The chain employs TRBV19 and TRBJ1-5, with D possibly TRBD1 on 5 matching bases. V lost 3 bases, J lost 10 bases, and 10 bases lay in between. Per the germline V gene, CDR1 is LNHDA and CDR2 is SQIVND (reference sequence). CDR3 size: 12 residues. This chain's CDR3 is CASSMGGGPQHF. The DNA of the CDR3 is TGTGCCAGTAGTATGGGGGGAGGTCCCCAGCATTTT.

The chain couples TRBV5-6 to TRBJ1-1, with D possibly TRBD1 on 6 matching bases. CDR1 and CDR2 from the germline V gene are SGHDT and YYEEEE. Trimming cost V 3 bases and J 2 bases, with 11 bases left between them. The CDR3 is 14 residues long. CDR3 sequence: CASSSTGINTEAFF. In DNA form, the CDR3 reads TGTGCCAGCAGCTCTACAGGGATCAACACTGAAGCTTTCTTT.

V gene TRBV27 combines with J gene TRBJ2-7, with 11 bases lining up with TRBD1. The V segment lost 5 bases and the J segment 7 bases; nucleotides outside the gene matches: 10. Germline lookup yields CDR1 MNHEY and CDR2 SMNVEV (reference sequence). This CDR3 contains 15 residues. The CDR3 DNA is TGTGCCAGCAGTCAGACGGGACAGGGGGGTTGGGAGCAGTACTTC. Its protein is CASSQTGQGGWEQYF.

The genes are TRBV15 and TRBJ2-7; 8 bases fit TRBD1. The length of the CDR3 is 16 residues. With 1 base clipped from V and 3 bases from J, the junction kept 8 bases outside the gene matches. Germline V gene data show CDR1 as LNHNV and CDR2 as YYDKDF (reference sequence). The CDR3: CATSRGRTGRLYEQYF. CDR3 nucleotide sequence: TGTGCCACCAGCAGAGGAAGGACAGGGAGGCTCTACGAGCAGTACTTC.

V gene TRBV6-5 combines with J gene TRBJ2-2; tentatively, D is TRBD1 (6 bases). Trimming stripped 2 bases from V and 10 bases from J, with 11 bases between. The germline gives CDR1 MNHEY, CDR2 SVGAGI. The CDR3 runs to 13 residues. The CDR3 loop reads CASSYQGPAELFF. The CDR3 DNA reads TGTGCCAGCAGTTACCAGGGGCCCGCGGAGCTGTTTTTT.

V is TRBV5-6 and J is TRBJ2-1; TRBD2 is a possible D gene (8 bases). This CDR3 is 17 amino acids long. Trimming left V 4 bases short and J 14 bases short, with 31 bases between. Germline assignment: CDR1 SGHDT and CDR2 YYEEEE. The CDR3 DNA reads as TGTGCCAGCAGCGCTTACGGGACAGAATATCTATCGGGAGGGGAGTTCTTC. Residues: CASSAYGTEYLSGGEFF.

This chain links TRBV9 with TRBJ2-1; 8 bases fit TRBD2. The CDR3 length is 14 residues. Unmatched junction bases numbered 4, after V lost 5 bases and J lost 3 bases. The germline V gene encodes CDR1 SGDLS and CDR2 YYNGEE. The CDR3 loop reads CASSRTSNYNEQFF. The CDR3 DNA sequence: TGTGCCAGCAGTAGGACTAGCAACTACAATGAGCAGTTCTTC. The full variable domain, its missing parts supplied by reference TRBV9 and TRBJ2-1, is DSGVTQTPKHLITATGQRVTLRCSPRSGDLSVYWYQQSLDQGLQFLIQYYNGEERAKGNILERFSAQQFPDLHSELNLSSLELGDSALYFCASSRTSNYNEQFFGPGTRLTVL.

V and J are TRBV15 and TRBJ2-1; 11 bases agree with TRBD2. The ends lost 4 bases at V and 6 bases at J; junction bases unmatched: 5. The CDR3 runs to 15 residues. Per germline, CDR1 LNHNV and CDR2 YYDKDF (reference sequence). This CDR3 is CATSTSGTSGNEQFF. The DNA for the CDR3 is TGTGCCACCAGCACCTCCGGGACTAGCGGCAATGAGCAGTTCTTC.

The chain joins TRBV9 to TRBJ2-1; D is possibly TRBD2 (5 bases). This CDR3 is built from 15 residues. V shed 2 bases and J shed 5 bases, with 14 bases lying between them. CDR1 is SGDLS and CDR2 is YYNGEE in the germline V gene. The CDR3 sequence: CASSVGGSGNNEQFF. The CDR3 bases are TGTGCCAGCAGCGTCGGAGGATCTGGGAACAATGAGCAGTTCTTC.

J is TRBJ1-1 and V is TRBV27; D may be TRBD1 (6 bases). The length of the CDR3 is 14 residues. V gave up 6 bases and J gave up 3 bases, with 14 bases separating them. Germline CDR1 and CDR2: MNHEY and SMNVEV (reference sequence). CDR3 nucleotide sequence: TGTGCCAGCAGGACCCAGGGGTGGGACACTGAAGCTTTCTTT. It is translated as CASRTQGWDTEAFF.

This rearrangement joins TRBV28 to TRBJ1-2; weak D call: TRBD1 (6 bases). Germline V gene lookup returns CDR1 MDHEN and CDR2 SYDVKM. The CDR3 extends over 14 amino acids. With 6 bases removed from V and 1 base from J, the gap between germline ends came to 12 bases. This CDR3 is CASSDRSFNYGYTF. The CDR3 DNA reads TGTGCCAGCAGCGACAGGAGTTTTAACTATGGCTACACCTTC.

The rearrangement joins TRBV30 to TRBJ1-2, with TRBD1 matching over 11 bases. The CDR3 consists of 14 residues. With 2 bases clipped from V and 6 bases from J, the junction kept 5 bases outside the gene matches. Germline CDR1 and CDR2: GTSNPN and SVGIG (reference sequence). The CDR3 reads CAWSPGTGGNGYTF. The DNA of the CDR3 is TGTGCCTGGAGTCCCGGGACAGGGGGGAATGGCTACACCTTC.

This chain links TRBV7-2 with TRBJ1-2, with D unclear. The germline V gene has CDR1 SGHTA and CDR2 FQGNSA. The ends were cut back, 7 bases at V and 8 bases at J, with 23 bases in the middle. The CDR3 loop spans 15 amino acids. As DNA, the CDR3 is TGTGCCAGCACCGATACCCCGGTAGCTTCAAGGGGCTACACCTTC. Amino acids: CASTDTPVASRGYTF.

This chain uses TRBV28 with TRBJ1-2; the D gene is possibly TRBD1 (6 bases). The CDR3 is 12 residues long. Trimming shortened V by 5 bases and J by 8 bases, and 12 bases separated the two germline ends. Germline V gene lookup returns CDR1 MDHEN and CDR2 SYDVKM. DNA for the CDR3: TGTGCCAGCAGTATAAGGGGGGGCGGCTACACCTTC. Its translation is CASSIRGGGYTF.

This clone has only a few counts. The CDR3 region is CASSYGGAGNNEQFF. Written as DNA, the CDR3 is TGTGCCAGCAGTTACGGCGGCGCGGGTAACAATGAGCAGTTCTTC. The chain carries TRBV28 and TRBJ2-1; TRBD2 might be the D (5 bases). The CDR3 totals 15 residues. Trimming took off 4 bases at V and 5 bases at J, with 15 bases between the two ends. Germline-derived CDR1 and CDR2 are MDHEN and SYDVKM.

The chain uses TRBV30 and TRBJ2-7; unclear D gene. Germline loops: CDR1 GTSNPN, CDR2 SVGIG (reference sequence). CDR3 length equals 13 residues. The V end was cut by 8 bases, the J end by 2 bases, with 16 bases between. The CDR3 reads CAAADFAPYEQYF. The CDR3 DNA reads TGTGCCGCGGCTGACTTCGCCCCCTACGAGCAGTACTTC. Drawing the rest from reference TRBV30 and TRBJ2-7, the complete variable domain is SQTIHQWPATLVQPVGSPLSLECTVEGTSNPNLYWYRQAAGRGLQLLFYSVGIGQISSEVPQNLSASRPQDRQFILSSKKLLLSDSGFYLCAAADFAPYEQYFGPGTRLTVT.

This chain uses TRBV6-5 with TRBJ2-7, with TRBD1 identical over 9 bases. Germline V gene lookup returns CDR1 MNHEY and CDR2 SVGAGI. The CDR3 is 14 amino acids. V lost 5 bases and J lost 7; bases outside the gene matches: 9. The CDR3 region is CASSARTGVREQYF. CDR3 sequence (DNA): TGTGCCAGCAGTGCCAGGACAGGGGTACGAGAGCAGTACTTC.

This clone was counted between two and nine times. The chain recombines TRBV28 with TRBJ2-2, with 10 bases fitting TRBD2. Germline lookup yields CDR1 MDHEN and CDR2 SYDVKM. The CDR3 is 15 amino acids. J lost 2 bases, V lost 5 bases, and 2 bases had no gene match. CDR3 nucleotides: TGTGCCAGCAGTCGACTAGCGGGTAACACCGGGGAGCTGTTTTTT. It specifies CASSRLAGNTGELFF.

This chain uses TRBV6-4 with TRBJ1-1; TRBD1 is a possible D gene (6 bases). CDR3 length equals 13 residues. Trimming removed 8 bases at V and 1 base at J, with 11 bases between. Germline-derived CDR1 and CDR2 are MRHNA and SNTAGT. DNA of the CDR3: TGTGCCAGCCGGAGACAGGAGAACACTGAAGCTTTCTTT. It specifies CASRRQENTEAFF.

The chain employs TRBV5-1 and TRBJ2-7; 9 bases fit TRBD2. After removal of 4 bases from V and 1 base from J, the junction contained 6 bases not matched to a gene. The CDR3 consists of 15 residues. The germline V gene has CDR1 SGHRS and CDR2 YFSETQ. The CDR3 region has the DNA TGCGCCAGCAGCCGCGAGCGGGGGGCTTCCTACGAGCAGTACTTC. Encoded protein: CASSRERGASYEQYF.